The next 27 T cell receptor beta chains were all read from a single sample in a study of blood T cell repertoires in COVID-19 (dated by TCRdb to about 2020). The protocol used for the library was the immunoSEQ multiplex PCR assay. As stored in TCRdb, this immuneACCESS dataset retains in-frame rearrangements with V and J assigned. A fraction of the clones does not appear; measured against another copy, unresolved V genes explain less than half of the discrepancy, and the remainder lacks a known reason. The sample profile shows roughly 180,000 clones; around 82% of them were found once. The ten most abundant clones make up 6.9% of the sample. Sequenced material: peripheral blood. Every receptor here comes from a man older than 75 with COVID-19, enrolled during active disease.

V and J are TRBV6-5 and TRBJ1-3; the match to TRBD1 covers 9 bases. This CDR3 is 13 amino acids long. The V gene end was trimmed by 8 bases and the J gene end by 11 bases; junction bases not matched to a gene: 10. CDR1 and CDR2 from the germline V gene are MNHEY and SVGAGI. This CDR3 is CASLDRGNLAIYF. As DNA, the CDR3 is TGTGCCAGCCTAGACAGGGGGAATCTCGCCATATATTTT.

The CDR3 DNA reads TGTGCCAGCAGCTTAGCTGGACTGGGTGGCTACACCTTC. This gives the protein CASSLAGLGGYTF. The J gene is TRBJ1-2, the V gene TRBV7-3, with D uncertain. The CDR3 contains 13 residues. Germline-derived CDR1 and CDR2 are SGHTA and FQGTGA. Trimming left V 2 bases short and J 7 bases short, with 11 bases between.

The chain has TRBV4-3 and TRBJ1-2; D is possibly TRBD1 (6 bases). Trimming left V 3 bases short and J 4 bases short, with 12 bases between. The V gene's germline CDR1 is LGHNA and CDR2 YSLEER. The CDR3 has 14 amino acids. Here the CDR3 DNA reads TGCGCCAGCAGCCAGGGGGCGCGGGTCTATGGCTACACCTTC. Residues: CASSQGARVYGYTF.

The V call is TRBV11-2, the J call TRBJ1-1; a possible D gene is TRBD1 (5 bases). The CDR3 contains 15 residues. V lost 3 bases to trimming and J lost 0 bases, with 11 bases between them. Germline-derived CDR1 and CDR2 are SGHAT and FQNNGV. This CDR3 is CASSFRGGMNTEAFF. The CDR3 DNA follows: TGTGCCAGCAGCTTTAGGGGCGGAATGAACACTGAAGCTTTCTTT.

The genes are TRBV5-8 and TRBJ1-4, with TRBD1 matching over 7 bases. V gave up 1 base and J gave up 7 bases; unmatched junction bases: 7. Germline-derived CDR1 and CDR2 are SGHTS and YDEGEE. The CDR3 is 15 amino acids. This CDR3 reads CASSLTGAVGEKLFF. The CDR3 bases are TGTGCCAGCAGCTTGACAGGGGCCGTAGGTGAAAAACTGTTTTTT. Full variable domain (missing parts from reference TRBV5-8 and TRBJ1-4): EAGVTQSPTHLIKTRGQQATLRCSPISGHTSVYWYQQALGLGLQFLLWYDEGEERNRGNFPPRFSGRQFPNYSSELNVNALELEDSALYLCASSLTGAVGEKLFFGSGTQLSVL.

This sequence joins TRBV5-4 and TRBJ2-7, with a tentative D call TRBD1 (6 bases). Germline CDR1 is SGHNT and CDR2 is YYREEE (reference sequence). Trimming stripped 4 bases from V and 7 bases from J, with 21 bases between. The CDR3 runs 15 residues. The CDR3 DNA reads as TGTGCCAGCAGCCCATCCCGGGACACGATTAAGGAGCAGTACTTC. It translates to CASSPSRDTIKEQYF.

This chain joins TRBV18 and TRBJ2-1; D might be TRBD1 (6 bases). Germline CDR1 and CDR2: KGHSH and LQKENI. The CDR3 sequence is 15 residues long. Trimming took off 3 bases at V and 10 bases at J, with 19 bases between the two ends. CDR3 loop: CASSPLQGHDGEQFF. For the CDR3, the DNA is TGTGCCAGCTCACCCTTACAGGGACATGACGGGGAGCAGTTCTTC.

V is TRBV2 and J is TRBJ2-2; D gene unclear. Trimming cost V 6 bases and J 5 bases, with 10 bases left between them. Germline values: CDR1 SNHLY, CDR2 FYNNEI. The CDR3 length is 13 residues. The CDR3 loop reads CASRALWTGELFF. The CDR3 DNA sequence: TGTGCCAGCAGAGCTTTATGGACCGGGGAGCTGTTTTTT.

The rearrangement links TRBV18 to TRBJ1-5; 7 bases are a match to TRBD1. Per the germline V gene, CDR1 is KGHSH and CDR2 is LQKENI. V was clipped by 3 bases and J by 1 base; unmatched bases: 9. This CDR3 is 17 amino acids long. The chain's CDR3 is CASSPLPLQGSNQPQHF. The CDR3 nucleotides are TGTGCCAGCTCACCCCTCCCGTTACAGGGGAGCAATCAGCCCCAGCATTTT.

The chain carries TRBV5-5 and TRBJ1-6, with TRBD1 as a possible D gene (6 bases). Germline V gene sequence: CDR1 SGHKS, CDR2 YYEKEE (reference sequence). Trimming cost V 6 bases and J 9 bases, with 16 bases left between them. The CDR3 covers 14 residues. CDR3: CASTQDSRFSPLHF. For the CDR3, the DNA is TGTGCCAGCACGCAGGACAGTAGATTTTCACCCCTCCACTTT. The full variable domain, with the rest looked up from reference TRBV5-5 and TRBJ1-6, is DAGVTQSPTHLIKTRGQQVTLRCSPISGHKSVSWYQQVLGQGPQFIFQYYEKEERGRGNFPDRFSARQFPNYSSELNVNALLLGDSALYLCASTQDSRFSPLHFGNGTRLTVT.

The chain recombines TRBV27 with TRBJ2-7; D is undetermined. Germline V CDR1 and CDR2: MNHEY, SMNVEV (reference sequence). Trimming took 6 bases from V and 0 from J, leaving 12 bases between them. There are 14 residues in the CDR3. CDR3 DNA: TGTGCCAGCAGAAGCCGCCAGGCCTCCTACGAGCAGTACTTC. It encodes CASRSRQASYEQYF.

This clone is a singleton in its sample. The CDR3, as DNA: TGTGCCAGCTCACCAGAGGGAATTGGCACTGAAGCTTTCTTT. Encoded protein: CASSPEGIGTEAFF. The V and J genes are TRBV18 and TRBJ1-1; D not resolved. There are 14 residues in the CDR3. Per germline, CDR1 KGHSH and CDR2 LQKENI. Trimming removed 2 bases from V and 4 bases from J, with 11 bases in between.

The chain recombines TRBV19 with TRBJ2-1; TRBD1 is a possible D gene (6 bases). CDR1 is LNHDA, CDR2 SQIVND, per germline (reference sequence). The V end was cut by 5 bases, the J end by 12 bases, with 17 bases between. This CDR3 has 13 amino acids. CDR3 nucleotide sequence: TGTGCCAGTAGTGACAGGACTTATTTTGGGCAGTTCTTC. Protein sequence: CASSDRTYFGQFF.

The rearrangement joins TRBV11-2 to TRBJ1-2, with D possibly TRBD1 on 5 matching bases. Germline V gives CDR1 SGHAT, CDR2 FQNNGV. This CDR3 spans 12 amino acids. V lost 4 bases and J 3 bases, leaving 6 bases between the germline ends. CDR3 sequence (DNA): TGTGCCAGCAGCTGGGGGGACTATGGCTACACCTTC. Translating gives CASSWGDYGYTF. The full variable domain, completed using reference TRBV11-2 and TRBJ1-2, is EAGVAQSPRYKIIEKRQSVAFWCNPISGHATLYWYQQILGQGPKLLIQFQNNGVVDDSQLPKDRFSAERLKGVDSTLKIQPAKLEDSAVYLCASSWGDYGYTFGSGTRLTVV.

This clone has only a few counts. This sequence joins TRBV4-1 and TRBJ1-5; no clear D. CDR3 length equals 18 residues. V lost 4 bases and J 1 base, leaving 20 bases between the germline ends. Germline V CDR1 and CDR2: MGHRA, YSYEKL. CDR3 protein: CASSPNPATWASNQPQHF. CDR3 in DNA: TGCGCCAGCAGCCCTAACCCGGCGACGTGGGCGAGCAATCAGCCCCAGCATTTT.

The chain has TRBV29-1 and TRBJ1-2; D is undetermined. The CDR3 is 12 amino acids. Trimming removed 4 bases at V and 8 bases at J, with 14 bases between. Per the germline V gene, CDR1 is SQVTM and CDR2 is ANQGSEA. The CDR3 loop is CSVGNSGRGYTF. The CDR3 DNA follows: TGCAGCGTTGGCAATTCGGGGAGGGGCTACACCTTC.

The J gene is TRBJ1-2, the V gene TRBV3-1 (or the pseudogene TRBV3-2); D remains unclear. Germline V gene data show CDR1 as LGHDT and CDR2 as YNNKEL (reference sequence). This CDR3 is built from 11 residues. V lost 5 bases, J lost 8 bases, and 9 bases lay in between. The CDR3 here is CASSASRGYTF. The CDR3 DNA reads TGTGCCAGCAGCGCCAGCAGGGGCTACACCTTC.

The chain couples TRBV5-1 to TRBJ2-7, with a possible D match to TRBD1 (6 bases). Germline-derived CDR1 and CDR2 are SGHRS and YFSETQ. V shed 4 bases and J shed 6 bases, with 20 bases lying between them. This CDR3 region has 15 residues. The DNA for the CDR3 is TGCGCCAGCAGCCCAGGACAGACCTGGTCGTCCGAGCAGTACTTC. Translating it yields CASSPGQTWSSEQYF.

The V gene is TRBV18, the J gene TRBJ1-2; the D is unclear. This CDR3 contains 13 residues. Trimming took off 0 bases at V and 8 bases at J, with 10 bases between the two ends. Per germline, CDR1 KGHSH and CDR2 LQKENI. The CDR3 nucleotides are TGTGCCAGCTCACCACCCTCTGACTGGGGCTACACCTTC. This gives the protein CASSPPSDWGYTF.

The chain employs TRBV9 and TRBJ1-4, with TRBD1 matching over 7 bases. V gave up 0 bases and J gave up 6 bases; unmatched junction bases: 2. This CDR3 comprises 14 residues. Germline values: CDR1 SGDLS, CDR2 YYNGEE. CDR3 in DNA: TGTGCCAGCAGCGTAGGACAGGGCCATGAAAAACTGTTTTTT. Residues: CASSVGQGHEKLFF.

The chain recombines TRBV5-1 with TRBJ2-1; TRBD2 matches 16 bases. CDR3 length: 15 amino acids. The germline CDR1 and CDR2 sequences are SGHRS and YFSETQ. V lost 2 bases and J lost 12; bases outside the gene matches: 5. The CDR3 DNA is TGCGCCAGCAGCTTAGGGACTAGCGGGGGGGCCCGGCAGTTCTTC. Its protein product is CASSLGTSGGARQFF.

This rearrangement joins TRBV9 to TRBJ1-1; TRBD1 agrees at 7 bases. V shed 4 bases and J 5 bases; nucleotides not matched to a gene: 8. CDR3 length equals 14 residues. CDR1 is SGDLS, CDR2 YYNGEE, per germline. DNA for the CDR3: TGTGCCAGCAGCCCCGCCAGGGGGAAAACTGAAGCTTTCTTT. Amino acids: CASSPARGKTEAFF. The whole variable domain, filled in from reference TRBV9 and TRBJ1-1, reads DSGVTQTPKHLITATGQRVTLRCSPRSGDLSVYWYQQSLDQGLQFLIQYYNGEERAKGNILERFSAQQFPDLHSELNLSSLELGDSALYFCASSPARGKTEAFFGQGTRLTVV.

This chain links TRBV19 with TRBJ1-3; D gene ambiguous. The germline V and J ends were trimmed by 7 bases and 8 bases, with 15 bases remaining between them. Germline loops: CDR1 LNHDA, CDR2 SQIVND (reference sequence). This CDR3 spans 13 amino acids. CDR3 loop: CASKRGERDTIYF. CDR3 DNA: TGTGCCAGTAAACGCGGGGAGAGGGACACCATATATTTT.

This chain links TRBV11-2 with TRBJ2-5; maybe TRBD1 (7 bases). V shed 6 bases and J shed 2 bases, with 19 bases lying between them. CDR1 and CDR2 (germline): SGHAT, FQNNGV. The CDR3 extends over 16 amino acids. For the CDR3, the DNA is TGTGCCAGCAGGCGTGGCGCAGGGGGGTTTCAAGAGACCCAGTACTTC. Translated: CASRRGAGGFQETQYF.

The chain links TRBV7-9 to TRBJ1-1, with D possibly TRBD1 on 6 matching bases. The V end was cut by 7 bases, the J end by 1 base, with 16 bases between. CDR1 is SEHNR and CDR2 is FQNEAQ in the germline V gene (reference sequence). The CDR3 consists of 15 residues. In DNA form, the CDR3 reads TGTGCCAGCATCCGCGCGGGGGGCGGGAACACTGAAGCTTTCTTT. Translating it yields CASIRAGGGNTEAFF.

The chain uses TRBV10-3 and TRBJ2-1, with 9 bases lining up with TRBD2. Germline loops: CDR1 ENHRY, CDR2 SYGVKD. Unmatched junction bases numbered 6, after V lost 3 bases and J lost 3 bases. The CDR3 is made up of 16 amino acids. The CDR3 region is CAISDRAGGRYNEQFF. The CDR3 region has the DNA TGTGCCATCAGTGACAGAGCGGGGGGTCGCTACAATGAGCAGTTCTTC.

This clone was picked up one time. The CDR3 DNA reads TGTGCTAGTGGTCCCTCGACAGACAATGAGCAGTTCTTC. Amino acids: CASGPSTDNEQFF. This chain connects TRBV12-5 to TRBJ2-1; a weak D match, TRBD1 (5 bases). Trimming removed 5 bases from V and 5 bases from J, with 10 bases in between. The CDR3 is made up of 13 amino acids. Germline V gene data show CDR1 as LGHNT and CDR2 as FRNRAP.